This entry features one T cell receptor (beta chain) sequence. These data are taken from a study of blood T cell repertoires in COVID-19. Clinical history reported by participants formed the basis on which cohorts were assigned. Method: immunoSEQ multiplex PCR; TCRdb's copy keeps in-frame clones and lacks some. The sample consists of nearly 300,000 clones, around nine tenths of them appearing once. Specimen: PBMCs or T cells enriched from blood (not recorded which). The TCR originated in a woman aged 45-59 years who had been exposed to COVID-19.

CDR3 residues: CASTPQVGSPLHF. Here the CDR3 DNA reads TGTGCCAGCACCCCTCAGGTCGGTTCACCCCTCCACTTT. The rearrangement joins TRBV2 to TRBJ1-6; D gene ambiguous. V lost 7 bases to trimming and J lost 9 bases, with 13 bases between them. The CDR3 contains 13 residues. The V gene's germline CDR1 is SNHLY and CDR2 FYNNEI. The variable domain in full, completed from reference TRBV2 and TRBJ1-6, reads EPEVTQTPSHQVTQMGQEVILRCVPISNHLYFYWYRQILGQKVEFLVSFYNNEISEKSEIFDDQFSVERPDGSNFTLKIRSTKLEDSAMYFCASTPQVGSPLHFGNGTRLTVT.